This TCR beta chain came from a study of early stage breast cancer tumors. The CDR3 extends over 16 amino acids. CDR1 LNHDA and CDR2 SQIVND come from the germline V gene (reference sequence). Germline trimming cut 3 bases from V and 4 bases from J; bases unmatched to any gene: 7. Here immunoSEQ multiplex PCR was the method, and the copy in TCRdb shows in-frame clones only, minus some. The sample includes roughly 3,600 clones, 55% to 70% seen only once; the top ten take more than 15%. The sample consisted of breast tumor tissue. The sequence was obtained from a person aged 40-50 years with breast cancer. The rearrangement uses TRBV19 and TRBJ2-3; 10 bases line up with TRBD1. The CDR3 DNA reads TGTGCCAGTAGTATGATAGCTGGACAGGGGGCAGATACGCAGTATTTT. Translating gives CASSMIAGQGADTQYF.